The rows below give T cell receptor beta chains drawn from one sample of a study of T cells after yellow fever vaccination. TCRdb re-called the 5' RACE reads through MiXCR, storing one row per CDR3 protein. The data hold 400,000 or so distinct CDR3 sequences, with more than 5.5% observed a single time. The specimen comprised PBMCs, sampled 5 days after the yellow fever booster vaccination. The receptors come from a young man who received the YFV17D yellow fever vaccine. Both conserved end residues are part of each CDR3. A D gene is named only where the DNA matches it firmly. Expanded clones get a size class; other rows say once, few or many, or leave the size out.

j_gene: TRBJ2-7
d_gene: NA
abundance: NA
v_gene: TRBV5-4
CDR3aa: CASSPVPEGSPYEQYF
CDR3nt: TGTGCCAGCAGCCCGGTCCCTGAGGGTTCACCCTACGAGCAGTACTTC

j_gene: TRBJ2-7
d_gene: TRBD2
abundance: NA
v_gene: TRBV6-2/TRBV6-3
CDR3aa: CASSYLAGVAYEQYF
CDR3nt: TGTGCCAGCAGTTACCTTGCGGGAGTAGCCTACGAGCAGTACTTC

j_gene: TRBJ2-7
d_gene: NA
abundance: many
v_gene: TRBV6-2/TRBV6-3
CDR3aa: CASSLSGLHEQYF
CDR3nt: TGTGCCAGCAGCTTATCAGGGCTCCACGAGCAGTACTTC

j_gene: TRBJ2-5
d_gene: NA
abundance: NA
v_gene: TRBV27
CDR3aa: CASSFDKRETQYF
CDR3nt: TGTGCCAGCAGTTTTGACAAAAGAGAGACCCAGTACTTC

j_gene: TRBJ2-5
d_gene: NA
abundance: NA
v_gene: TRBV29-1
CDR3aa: CSSTGNQETQYF
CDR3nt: TGCAGCTCCACAGGGAACCAAGAGACCCAGTACTTC

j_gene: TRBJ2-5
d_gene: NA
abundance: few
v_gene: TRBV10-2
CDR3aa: CASSGLVGETQYF
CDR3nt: TGCGCCAGCAGTGGACTAGTGGGGGAGACCCAGTACTTC

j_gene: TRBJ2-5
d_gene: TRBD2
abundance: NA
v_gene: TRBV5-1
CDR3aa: CASSSGTSGSKETQYF
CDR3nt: TGCGCCAGCAGCTCCGGGACTAGCGGGAGTAAAGAGACCCAGTACTTC

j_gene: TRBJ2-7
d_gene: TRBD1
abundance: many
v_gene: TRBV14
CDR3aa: CASSRRFRDRVHEQYF
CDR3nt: TGTGCCAGCAGCCGAAGATTCCGGGACAGGGTCCACGAGCAGTACTTC

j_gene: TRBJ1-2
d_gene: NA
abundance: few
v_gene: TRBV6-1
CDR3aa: CASRGTDYGYTF
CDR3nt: TGTGCCAGCAGGGGGACGGACTATGGCTACACCTTC

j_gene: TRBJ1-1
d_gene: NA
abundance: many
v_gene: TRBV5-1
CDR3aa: CASSLNWGTEAFF
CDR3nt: TGCGCCAGCAGCTTGAACTGGGGTACTGAAGCTTTCTTT

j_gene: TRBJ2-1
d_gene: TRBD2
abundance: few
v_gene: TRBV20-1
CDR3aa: CSASYWGSGTSGFFIGDEQFF
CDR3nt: TGCAGTGCTTCTTATTGGGGCTCCGGGACTAGCGGTTTTTTTATCGGCGACGAGCAGTTCTTC

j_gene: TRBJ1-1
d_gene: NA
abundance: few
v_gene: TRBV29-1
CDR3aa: CSVAGARTEAFF
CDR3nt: TGCAGCGTTGCAGGGGCGCGCACTGAAGCTTTCTTT

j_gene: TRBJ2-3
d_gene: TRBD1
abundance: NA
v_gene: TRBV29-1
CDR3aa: CSARQGKDTQYF
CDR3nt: TGCAGCGCCCGACAGGGGAAGGATACGCAGTATTTT

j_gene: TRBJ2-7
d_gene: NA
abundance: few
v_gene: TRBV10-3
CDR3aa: CAISVKKLGYEQYF
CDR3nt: TGTGCCATCAGTGTAAAAAAACTGGGGTACGAGCAGTACTTC

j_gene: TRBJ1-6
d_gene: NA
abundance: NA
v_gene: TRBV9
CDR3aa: CASSGGGNYNSPLHF
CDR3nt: TGTGCCAGCAGCGGCGGAGGGAACTATAATTCACCCCTCCACTTT